The 18 T cell receptor beta chains below were found in one sample sequenced in a study of regulatory T cells in long-lasting Graves disease. According to the study, TCR beta libraries were built with iRepertoire HTBI primers and CDR3-region Arm-PCR. Each CDR3 protein is one row after TCRdb ran MiXCR on the multiplex PCR reads. The data contain 550,000 to 600,000 distinct CDR3 sequences, about 16% of them seen just once; the ten biggest clones take up 12%. Regarding time point: newly diagnosed GD, antithyroid drugs for less than 3 months. Generation of the TCR library employed RNA extracted from PBMCs. The data also belong to a second study, concerning T cells in Graves' hyperthyroidism and ophthalmopathy.

Sequencing was performed on peripheral blood mononuclear cells (PBMCs), taken at new diagnosis, from a patient treated with antithyroid drugs. The receptor source for this set is a man aged 18-30 years with Graves disease.

This clonotype was counted a single time. The CDR3 DNA reads as TGCGCCAGCAGCCGACGACAGGAATCCGATACGCAGTATTTT. It translates to CASSRRQESDTQYF. The chain joins TRBV4-1 to TRBJ2-1; TRBD1 is a possible D gene (6 bases). The DNA end favors TRBJ2-3, so the J call may be wrong. The germline CDR1 and CDR2 sequences are MGHRA and YSYEKL. The CDR3 has 14 residues.

There are a few counts of this clonotype. The genes are TRBV20-1 and TRBJ1-6; a possible D gene is TRBD1 (5 bases). CDR1 DFQATT and CDR2 SNEGSKA come from the germline V gene (reference sequence). This CDR3 is 14 amino acids long. With 5 bases removed from V and 6 bases from J, the gap between germline ends came to 14 bases. CDR3 region: CSAWPGPINSPLHF. In DNA form, the CDR3 reads TGCAGTGCTTGGCCGGGACCGATTAATTCACCCCTCCACTTT.

This sequence joins TRBV7-8 and TRBJ2-2; D is uncertain. V was clipped by 2 bases and J by 3 bases, with 10 bases between them. This CDR3 comprises 15 residues. CDR1 is SGHVS and CDR2 is FQNEAQ in the germline V gene. The CDR3 DNA reads as TGTGCCAGCAGCTTAACAGTCGGGCACACCGGGGAGCTGTTTTTT. Encoded protein: CASSLTVGHTGELFF.

This clonotype was detected a few times. This chain uses TRBV20-1 with TRBJ2-2; 11 nucleotides agree with TRBD2. CDR1 is DFQATT, CDR2 SNEGSKA, per germline (reference sequence). The CDR3 is 18 residues long. The ends lost 7 bases at V and 1 base at J; junction bases unmatched: 14. CDR3 loop: CSVLAGGPVPENTGELFF. The CDR3 bases are TGCAGTGTCTTAGCGGGAGGGCCGGTCCCCGAGAACACCGGGGAGCTGTTTTTT.

This clonotype has ten or more counts. This chain links TRBV7-3 with TRBJ2-3; D call uncertain. V was pared by 5 bases and J by 4 bases, with 13 bases between. The CDR3 totals 14 residues. From germline, CDR1 is SGHTA and CDR2 FQGTGA. CDR3 in DNA: TGTGCCAGCAGCGAAGCTCTTTGGGCAGATACGCAGTATTTT. This codes for CASSEALWADTQYF.

This chain connects TRBV7-9 to TRBJ2-5, with 11 bases lining up with TRBD2. The junction had 5 bases not matched to a gene; V was cut back by 5 bases and J by 6 bases. This CDR3 spans 14 amino acids. CDR1 and CDR2 from the germline V gene are SEHNR and FQNEAQ (reference sequence). CDR3 DNA: TGTGCCAGCAGCCAACCGACTAGCGGGAAGACCCAGTACTTC. Protein product: CASSQPTSGKTQYF.

This clonotype was observed at least ten times. The rearrangement links TRBV20-1 to TRBJ2-5; a weak D match, TRBD1 (6 bases). The length of the CDR3 is 13 residues. Germline values: CDR1 DFQATT, CDR2 SNEGSKA (reference sequence). Trimming shortened V by 6 bases and J by 5 bases, and 16 bases separated the two germline ends. The CDR3 nucleotides read TGCAGTGCGTCTAGACAGGTTGGCGAGACCCAGTACTTC. Translating gives CSASRQVGETQYF.

This clonotype was picked up many times. The rearrangement uses TRBV2 and TRBJ1-6; tentatively, D is TRBD1 (5 bases). Per germline, CDR1 SNHLY and CDR2 FYNNEI. The CDR3 contains 15 residues. V lost 4 bases, J lost 7 bases, and 14 bases lay in between. CDR3 bases: TGTGCCAGCAGTGGCCAGGGCCTAGAGAATTCACCCCTCCACTTT. Its protein product is CASSGQGLENSPLHF.

The chain couples TRBV15 to TRBJ2-4; D not certain. Germline V gene data show CDR1 as LNHNV and CDR2 as YYDKDF (reference sequence). Trimming stripped 0 bases from V and 2 bases from J, with 14 bases between. The CDR3 loop spans 17 amino acids. CDR3 residues: CATSRDRREGTKNIQYF. The DNA for the CDR3 is TGTGCCACCAGCAGAGATCGCCGTGAAGGGACCAAAAACATTCAGTACTTC.

The chain is built from TRBV10-3 and TRBJ2-1; TRBD2 matches at 12 bases. The CDR3 runs 15 residues. Trimming cost V 8 bases and J 7 bases; bases outside gene matches: 9. CDR1 ENHRY and CDR2 SYGVKD come from the germline V gene. The CDR3 nucleotides read TGTGCCATCTCCCGACTAGCGGGAGATGGTAATGAGCAGTTCTTC. As protein: CAISRLAGDGNEQFF.

At least ten counts were recorded for this clonotype. This sequence joins TRBV6-2 or TRBV6-3 and TRBJ2-3; D may be TRBD1 or TRBD2 (5 bases each). Germline lookup yields CDR1 MNHEY and CDR2 SVGEGT. Trimming took off 7 bases at V and 1 base at J, with 12 bases between the two ends. The CDR3 is 14 amino acids. The CDR3 protein is CASKVGVGTDTQYF. For the CDR3, the DNA is TGTGCCAGCAAGGTGGGGGTGGGCACAGATACGCAGTATTTT.

There are many counts of this clonotype. The chain employs TRBV12-3 or TRBV12-4 and TRBJ2-2, with D perhaps TRBD2 (6 bases). With 6 bases removed from V and 1 base from J, the gap between germline ends came to 18 bases. CDR3 length: 17 amino acids. This chain's CDR3 is CASRLDSVSGNTGELFF. In nucleotides, the CDR3 is TGTGCCAGCAGACTGGACTCGGTTAGCGGGAACACCGGGGAGCTGTTTTTT.

This clonotype has more than one count but fewer than ten. It may be a read error: a sequence one base away is much more abundant. The V gene is TRBV6-1, the J gene TRBJ2-7; tentatively, D is TRBD1 (5 bases). This CDR3 contains 15 residues. V was pared by 3 bases and J by 3 bases, with 15 bases between. Germline V CDR1 and CDR2: MNHNS, SASEGT. For the CDR3, the DNA is TGTGCCAGCAGTGAGTTCGAGACAGCCTTCTACGAGCAGTACTTC. Its protein is CASSEFETAFYEQYF.

Notes on this clonotype: A read error is the likely source, as a far larger clone sits one nucleotide away. This rearrangement joins TRBV2 to TRBJ2-3; D ambiguous. Germline V gene data show CDR1 as SNHLY and CDR2 as FYNNEI. The CDR3 length is 14 residues. CDR3 in amino acids: CASRTLPPADTRYF. The CDR3, as DNA: TGTGCCAGCAGGACGCTTCCTCCGGCAGATACGCGGTATTTT.

This clonotype was observed many times. This chain uses TRBV28 with TRBJ2-7, with 7 bases lining up with TRBD1. The CDR3 extends over 18 amino acids. Per the germline V gene, CDR1 is MDHEN and CDR2 is SYDVKM. The V gene end was trimmed by 4 bases and the J gene end by 4 bases; junction bases not matched to a gene: 19. DNA of the CDR3: TGTGCCAGCAGTTCCTTTATCTCTCCGGGACAGCGAGGGTACGAGCAGTACTTC. Protein sequence: CASSSFISPGQRGYEQYF.

This rearrangement joins TRBV2 to TRBJ1-1; the match to TRBD1 covers 7 bases. This CDR3 contains 13 residues. Germline V gene data show CDR1 as SNHLY and CDR2 as FYNNEI. V lost 3 bases and J lost 4; bases outside the gene matches: 2. The CDR3 bases are TGTGCCAGCAGTGAGGGACAGCCCACTGAAGCTTTCTTT. Translated: CASSEGQPTEAFF.

V is TRBV4-1 and J is TRBJ1-2; D uncertain. The CDR3 has 14 residues. CDR1 is MGHRA, CDR2 YSYEKL, per germline. With 4 bases removed from V and 2 bases from J, the gap between germline ends came to 11 bases. CDR3 nucleotides: TGCGCCAGCAGCCTTCACGACCGAAACTATGGCTACACCTTC. Amino acids: CASSLHDRNYGYTF.

This clonotype was seen a few times. At one end, the junction sequence differs from germline, possibly due to a read error. The chain is built from TRBV10-3 and TRBJ2-3; tentatively, D is TRBD2 (5 bases). This CDR3 is 13 amino acids long. CDR1 is ENHRY and CDR2 is SYGVKD in the germline V gene. CDR3 loop: CAISGSGGDTQCF. The DNA of the CDR3 is TGTGCCATCAGTGGGAGCGGTGGGGATACGCAGTGTTTT.